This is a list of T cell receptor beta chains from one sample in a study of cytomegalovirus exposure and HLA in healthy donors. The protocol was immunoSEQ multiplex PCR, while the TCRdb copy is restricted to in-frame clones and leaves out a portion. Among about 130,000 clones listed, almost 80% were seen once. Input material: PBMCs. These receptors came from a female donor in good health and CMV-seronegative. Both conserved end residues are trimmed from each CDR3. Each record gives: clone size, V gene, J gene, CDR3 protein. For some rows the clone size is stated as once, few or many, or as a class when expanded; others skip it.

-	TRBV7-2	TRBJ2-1	ASSLAGQSYDEQF
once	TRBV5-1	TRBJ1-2	ASSLGGSNYGYT
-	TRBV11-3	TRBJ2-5	ASSLSREETQY
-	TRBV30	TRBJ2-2	AWSDASGATGELF
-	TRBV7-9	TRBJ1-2	ASSNREGGWSNYGYT
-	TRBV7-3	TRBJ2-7	ASSLTSQGAYEQY
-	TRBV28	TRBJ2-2	ASKGGRAHGELF
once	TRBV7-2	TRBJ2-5	ASSLPTSGSVGTQY
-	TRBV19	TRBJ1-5	ASRQFNQPQH
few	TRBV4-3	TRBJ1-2	ASSANTGVGYT
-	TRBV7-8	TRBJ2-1	ASSSSGSRNEQF
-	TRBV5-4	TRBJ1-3	ASSLGQGFNTIY
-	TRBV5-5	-	ASSPGPGGYEQY
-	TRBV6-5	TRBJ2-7	ASSYQPGTGYEQY
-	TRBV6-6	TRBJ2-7	TSTTEGRGYEQY